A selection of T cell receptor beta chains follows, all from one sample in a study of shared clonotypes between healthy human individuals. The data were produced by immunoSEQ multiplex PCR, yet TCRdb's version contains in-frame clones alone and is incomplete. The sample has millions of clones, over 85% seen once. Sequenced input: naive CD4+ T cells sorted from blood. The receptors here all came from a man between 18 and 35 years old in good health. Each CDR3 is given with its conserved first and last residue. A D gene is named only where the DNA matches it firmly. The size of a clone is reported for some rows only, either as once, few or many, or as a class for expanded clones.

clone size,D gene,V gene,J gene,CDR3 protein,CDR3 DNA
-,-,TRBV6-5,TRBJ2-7,CASSYAGQGTYEQYF,TGTGCCAGCAGTTACGCCGGCCAGGGCACCTACGAGCAGTACTTC
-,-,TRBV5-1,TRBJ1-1,CASSLPGADWFGTEAFF,TGCGCCAGCAGCTTGCCGGGGGCGGACTGGTTTGGCACTGAAGCTTTCTTT
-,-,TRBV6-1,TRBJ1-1,CASSELRLGGEAFF,TGTGCCAGCAGTGAATTACGACTCGGGGGGGAAGCTTTCTTT
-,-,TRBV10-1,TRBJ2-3,CASSDWGGPSTDTQYF,TGCGCCAGCAGTGATTGGGGGGGCCCCTCCACAGATACGCAGTATTTT
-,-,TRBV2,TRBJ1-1,CASSAYWNTEAFF,TGTGCCAGCAGCGCCTACTGGAACACTGAAGCTTTCTTT
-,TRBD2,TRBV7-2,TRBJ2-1,CASRKISGTTYNEQFF,TGTGCCAGCAGGAAGATTAGCGGGACCACCTACAATGAGCAGTTCTTC
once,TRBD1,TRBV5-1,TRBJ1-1,CASSALGGLNTEAFF,TGCGCCAGCAGCGCTTTAGGGGGCCTGAACACTGAAGCTTTCTTT
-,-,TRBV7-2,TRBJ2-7,CASSRGSNLEQYF,TGTGCCAGCAGCAGGGGTTCCAACCTCGAGCAGTACTTC
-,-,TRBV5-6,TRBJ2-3,CASSPPGTDTQYF,TGTGCCAGCAGCCCACCCGGCACAGATACGCAGTATTTT
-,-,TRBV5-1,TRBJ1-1,CASRVTGGNTEAFF,TGCGCCAGCAGGGTAACGGGTGGGAACACTGAAGCTTTCTTT
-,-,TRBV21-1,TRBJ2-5,CASSKVRAASGSETQYF,TGTGCCAGCAGCAAAGTTAGAGCCGCCTCGGGATCAGAGACCCAGTACTTC
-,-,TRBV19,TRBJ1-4,CASSLQEGNEKLFF,TGTGCCAGTAGTCTACAGGAGGGGAATGAAAAACTGTTTTTT
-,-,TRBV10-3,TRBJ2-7,CAIRLDGGTYEQYF,TGTGCCATCAGACTGGACGGAGGTACCTACGAGCAGTACTTC
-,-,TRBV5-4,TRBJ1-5,CASSLDGSGEGQPQHF,TGTGCCAGCAGCTTGGATGGGAGTGGGGAAGGTCAGCCCCAGCATTTT